This T cell receptor (beta chain) was identified in a study of cytomegalovirus exposure and HLA in healthy donors. The PCR ran on 60 Vbeta and 13 Jbeta primers. Assay used: immunoSEQ multiplex PCR; TCRdb lists only in-frame clones, some missing. Of hundreds of thousands of clones detected, 65% to 80% appear once; the ten largest clones hold approximately 0.22%. V gave up 5 bases and J gave up 5 bases; unmatched junction bases: 7. The CDR3 spans 14 residues. Germline CDR1 reads SGHVS; CDR2 reads FNYEAQ. This receptor was obtained from a girl aged 2-10 years in good health and CMV-seronegative. V usage is TRBV7-6 and J usage is TRBJ1-2; 8 bases are a match to TRBD1. Sequencing was performed on PBMCs. The CDR3 coding sequence is TGTGCCAGCAGCCTTGGGACAGGAGAATATGGCTACACCTTC. This translates into CASSLGTGEYGYTF.